This T cell receptor beta chain was identified during a study of beta chain features in type 1 diabetes. Expressed TCRB transcripts were sequenced because the entire RNA isolate underwent reverse transcription. Sequenced by immunoSEQ multiplex PCR; TCRdb stores in-frame clones only, minus some. The repertoire consists of more than 150,000 clones, with about 13% occurring once and the leading ten covering about 0.58%. Regarding the study as a whole: Sampled from patients, naive, central memory and Treg TCRB repertoires appeared more similar than those sampled from healthy donors.

It was via CD45RO/CCR7/CD25/CD127/CD95/CD27 that CD4+ naive, central memory, regulatory and stem cell-like memory cells were sorted. The sample holds a few counts of this clone. Its antigen remains unknown. Specimen: central memory CD4+ T cells from blood. The TCR sequence derives from a woman aged 18-29 years in good health.

The CDR3 loop is CAWWVEDNEQFF. The CDR3 coding sequence is TGTGCCTGGTGGGTGGAGGACAATGAGCAGTTCTTC. The rearrangement uses TRBV30 and TRBJ2-1, with a tentative D call TRBD2 (5 bases). Germline CDR1 is GTSNPN and CDR2 is SVGIG (reference sequence). The CDR3 consists of 12 residues. Trimming shortened V by 5 bases and J by 5 bases, and 10 bases separated the two germline ends.